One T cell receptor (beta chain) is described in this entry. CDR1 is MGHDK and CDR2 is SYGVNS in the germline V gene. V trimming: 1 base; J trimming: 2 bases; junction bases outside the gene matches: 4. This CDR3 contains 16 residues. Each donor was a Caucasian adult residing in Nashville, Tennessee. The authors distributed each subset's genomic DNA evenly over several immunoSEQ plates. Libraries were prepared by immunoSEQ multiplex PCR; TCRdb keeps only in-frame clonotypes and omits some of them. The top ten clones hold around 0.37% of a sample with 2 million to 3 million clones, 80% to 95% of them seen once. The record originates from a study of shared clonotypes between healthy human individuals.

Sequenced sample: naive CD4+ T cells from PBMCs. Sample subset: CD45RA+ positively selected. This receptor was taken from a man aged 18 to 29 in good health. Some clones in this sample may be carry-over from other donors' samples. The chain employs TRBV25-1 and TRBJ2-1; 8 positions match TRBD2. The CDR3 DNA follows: TGTGCCAGCAGTGAATCCAGCGGGAGTACCTACAATGAGCAGTTCTTC. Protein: CASSESSGSTYNEQFF.